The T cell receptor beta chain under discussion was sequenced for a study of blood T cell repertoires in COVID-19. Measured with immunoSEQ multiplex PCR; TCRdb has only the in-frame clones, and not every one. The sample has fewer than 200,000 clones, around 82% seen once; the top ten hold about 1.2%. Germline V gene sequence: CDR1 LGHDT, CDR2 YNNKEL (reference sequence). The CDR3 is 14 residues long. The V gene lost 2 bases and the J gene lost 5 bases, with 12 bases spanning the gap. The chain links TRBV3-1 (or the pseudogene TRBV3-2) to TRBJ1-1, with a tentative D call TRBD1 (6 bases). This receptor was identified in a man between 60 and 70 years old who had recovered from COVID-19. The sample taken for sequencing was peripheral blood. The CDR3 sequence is CASSQRDTGTEAFF. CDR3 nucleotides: TGTGCCAGCAGCCAACGGGACACTGGGACTGAAGCTTTCTTT.